This entry concerns a single T cell receptor (beta chain). The antigen is not known. The data were produced by immunoSEQ multiplex PCR, yet TCRdb's version contains in-frame clones alone and is incomplete. Here the sample spans 300,000 or so clones, approximately 74% being singletons. Caucasian adults living in Nashville, Tennessee, provided all samples. The data stem from a study of shared clonotypes between healthy human individuals. Study context: The plates for each donor numbered three CD4 naive, three CD4 memory, two CD8 naive and one CD8 memory.

The CDR3 has 13 residues. Trimming removed 2 bases at V and 8 bases at J, with 12 bases between. In germline, CDR1 is KGHSH, CDR2 LQKENI. Study observations and caveats: Clonotype sharing among donors was expected to depend on sequencing depth. Sharing across a few donors was seen in 4% to 5% of naive CD4 clonotypes.

The sample comprised memory CD4+ T cells sorted from blood. Subset in this sample: CD45RA-negative fraction. The V gene is TRBV18, the J gene TRBJ1-2; D remains unclear. The source is a man in his thirties or forties in good health. CDR3 loop: CASSPEPLWGYTF. The CDR3 nucleotides are TGTGCCAGCTCACCAGAGCCTCTCTGGGGCTACACCTTC.